Listed below are T cell receptor beta chains from one sample, sequenced in a study of graft-versus-host responses after intestinal transplantation. For these TCRs, the target antigens are not known. TCRdb's table, derived via immunoSEQ multiplex PCR, lists solely in-frame clones and lacks some. The sample yields under 85,000 clones, about 94% seen once. Source: unstimulated CD8+ T cells sorted from spleen or lymph node cells, taken before intestinal transplant. Receptors were obtained from a human donor who received an intestinal transplant. CDR3s include the opening cysteine and the closing phenylalanine or tryptophan. The D gene is left open where the match is weak. Clone size is given for some rows only: seen once, a few or many times, or a class if the clone is expanded.

TRBJ1-1 NA TRBD1 TRBV7-9 TGTGCCAGCAGCTTAAACAGGGGGCACACTGAAGCTTTCTTT CASSLNRGHTEAFF
TRBJ2-3 NA TRBD2 TRBV7-7 TGTGCCAGCAGCCGTACTAGCGGCAGCACAGATACGCAGTATTTT CASSRTSGSTDTQYF
TRBJ2-7 NA NA TRBV5-1 TGCGCCAGCAGCTCGAGCTCCTACGAGCAGTACTTC CASSSSSYEQYF
TRBJ1-2 NA NA TRBV29-1 TGCAGCGTTGATCCGGGACACCGCTATGGCTACACCTTC CSVDPGHRYGYTF
TRBJ2-1 NA NA TRBV25-1 TGTGCCAGCAGTGAATTCGGGCCTAATGAGCAGTTCTTC CASSEFGPNEQFF
TRBJ1-5 NA NA TRBV5-5 TGTGCCAGCAGCCCAAGGGGGAGGCCCCTCCTCAATCAGCCCCAGCATTTT CASSPRGRPLLNQPQHF
TRBJ2-1 NA TRBD2 TRBV27 TGTGCCAGCAGAGCCGGGACTAGCGGGAGTCTAAATGAGCAGTTCTTC CASRAGTSGSLNEQFF
TRBJ2-1 NA TRBD2 TRBV5-4 TGTGCCAGCAGCACCGGGGGGACTAGCGTGACTGAGCAGTTCTTC CASSTGGTSVTEQFF
TRBJ1-1 NA NA TRBV9 TGTGCCAGCAGCGTAGAGGGGAAAAACATGAACACTGAAGCTTTCTTT CASSVEGKNMNTEAFF
TRBJ2-1 once TRBD1 TRBV27 TGTGCCAGCAGTGCGACAGGGCCCAGGGTTCCCGGTGAGCAGTTCTTC CASSATGPRVPGEQFF
TRBJ2-1 NA NA TRBV27 TGTGCCAGCAGCTATCTGTACACAGGGAGGAACAATGAGCAGTTCTTC CASSYLYTGRNNEQFF
TRBJ2-1 NA TRBD2 TRBV30 TGTGCCCAGGGACTAGCGAGCTCCTACAATGAGCAGTTCTTC CAQGLASSYNEQFF
TRBJ2-7 NA NA TRBV2 TGTGCCAGCAGTGACCAATCCTACGAGCAGTACTTC CASSDQSYEQYF
TRBJ2-1 NA NA TRBV7-9 TGTGCCAGCACCCAAGGGGGGCGGGAAAACAATGAGCAGTTCTTC CASTQGGRENNEQFF
TRBJ2-3 NA NA TRBV29-1 TGCAGCGTCGTATGGGGGCTCACAGATACGCAGTATTTT CSVVWGLTDTQYF
TRBJ2-5 NA NA TRBV4-1 TGCGCCAGCAGCCAATTAACCGGTGCGGAGCAAGAGACCCAGTACTTC CASSQLTGAEQETQYF
TRBJ2-1 NA TRBD2 TRBV28 TGTGCCAGCAGTTCTAGCGGCTACAATGAGCAGTTCTTC CASSSSGYNEQFF
TRBJ2-3 once TRBD2 TRBV7-8 TGTGCCAGCAGCTTAGCCAAGACACTAGCGGGAGGCACAGATACGCAGTATTTT CASSLAKTLAGGTDTQYF
TRBJ2-1 NA NA TRBV30 TGTGCCTGGAGTGTAGCTAGCTACAATGAGCAGTTCTTC CAWSVASYNEQFF
TRBJ2-3 NA TRBD2 TRBV2 TGTGCCAGCAGTGACCTAGCGGGATGGACAGATACGCAGTATTTT CASSDLAGWTDTQYF
TRBJ1-5 NA NA TRBV6-5 TGTGCCAGCAGTTACTCCCCAGGTACTCCCCAGCATTTT CASSYSPGTPQHF
TRBJ2-1 NA TRBD1 TRBV28 TGTGCCAGCAGTACTGAGGACAGGTCGAGGGATGAGCAGTTCTTC CASSTEDRSRDEQFF
TRBJ2-5 once TRBD2 TRBV6-1 TGTGCCAGCAGGGACGGGGGGTTCCAAGAGACCCAGTACTTC CASRDGGFQETQYF
TRBJ2-1 NA NA TRBV9 TGTGCCAGCAGCGGGGGGGACAGCCAGGGATACAATGAGCAGTTCTTC CASSGGDSQGYNEQFF
TRBJ2-5 NA NA TRBV7-9 TGTGCCACCCAAGAGACCCAGTACTTC CATQETQYF
TRBJ2-5 NA TRBD2 TRBV27 TGTGCCAGCAGTTGGACTAGCGGGACCCAAGAGACCCAGTACTTC CASSWTSGTQETQYF
TRBJ2-7 NA NA TRBV30 TGTGCCTGGACCATCAGGACAGAGAACTACGAGCAGTACTTC CAWTIRTENYEQYF
TRBJ2-1 NA NA TRBV15 TGTGCCACCAGCAGAGCTTACAGGGCATACGGCTCCTACAATGAGCAGTTCTTC CATSRAYRAYGSYNEQFF
TRBJ1-2 NA TRBD1 TRBV9 TGTGCCAGCAGCGTAGGTGGGACAGGGGATGGCTACACCTTC CASSVGGTGDGYTF
TRBJ2-1 NA NA TRBV5-8 TGTGCCAGCAGCCCGGGGCCGATGGCGCAGTTCTTC CASSPGPMAQFF
TRBJ2-5 NA NA TRBV9 TGTGCCAGCAGCGTAGTTGGCGCAGTCCAAGAGACCCAGTACTTC CASSVVGAVQETQYF
TRBJ1-1 NA NA TRBV9 TGTGCCAGCAGCGTCGACAGGAACACTGAAGCTTTCTTT CASSVDRNTEAFF
TRBJ2-1 NA TRBD2 TRBV27 TGTGCCAGCAGCAGTAGCGGGACAAACAATGAGCAGTTCTTC CASSSSGTNNEQFF
TRBJ2-1 NA TRBD2 TRBV2 TGTGCTTGGCGGGAGGCCAATGAGCAGTTCTTC CAWREANEQFF
TRBJ2-7 once NA TRBV10-2 TGCGCCAGCAGTGTCGCAGGTTCGGGTGACTACGAGCAGTACTTC CASSVAGSGDYEQYF
TRBJ2-5 NA TRBD1 TRBV27 TGTGCCAGCAGTCCCAACCCTTCCGGGACAGGGTGGGAGACCCAGTACTTC CASSPNPSGTGWETQYF
TRBJ2-7 NA NA TRBV27 TGTGCCAGCAGTTTACGCCTCCAGGGGGAGCAGTACTTC CASSLRLQGEQYF
TRBJ2-2 NA NA TRBV19 TGTGCCAGTAGTATGTGGCCAGGGTCCATCTCCGGGGAGCTGTTTTTT CASSMWPGSISGELFF
TRBJ2-2 once NA TRBV7-9 TGTGCCAGCAGCTTAGTGGGCGGGACGAACACCGGGGAGCTGTTTTTT CASSLVGGTNTGELFF
TRBJ2-1 NA TRBD2 TRBV7-9 TGTGCCAGCAGCTTATTTCCTAGCGGTCTCTACAATGAGCAGTTCTTC CASSLFPSGLYNEQFF
TRBJ2-1 NA TRBD2 TRBV11-1 TGTGCCAGCAGCTTAGCGCGGGGGGCGATCTACAATGAGCAGTTCTTC CASSLARGAIYNEQFF
TRBJ1-1 NA NA TRBV5-6 TGTGCCAGCAGCCCACAGGGTACTGAAGCTTTCTTT CASSPQGTEAFF
TRBJ2-1 NA TRBD2 TRBV6-5 TGTGCCACCGGGACTAGCGGGAGTGGCTACAATGAGCAGTTCTTC CATGTSGSGYNEQFF